A selection of T cell receptor beta chains follows, all from one sample in a study of blood T cells in healthy people across ages. Using its own MiXCR run on the 5' RACE reads, TCRdb lists one record per CDR3 protein. The data show over 1,200,000 distinct CDR3 sequences, with around 59% seen just once and 6.5% to 8.5% held by the top ten. The sequenced material came from blood. The origin of the receptors is a man aged 18 to 29 in good health. Each CDR3 is given with its conserved first and last residue. The D gene is left open where the match is weak. Some rows mark clone size as missing; the rest say once, few, many or name a class of expanded clone.

V: TRBV27
size: -
J: TRBJ2-7
D: TRBD1
DNA: TGTGCCAGCAGTTTAGCTCGGGACAGGGGTCTCGACGAGCAGTACTTC
CDR3: CASSLARDRGLDEQYF

V: TRBV10-3
size: few
J: TRBJ1-2
D: TRBD1
DNA: TGTGCCATCACAGACAGGGAAAGGTTTTACGGCTACACCTTC
CDR3: CAITDRERFYGYTF

V: TRBV7-9
size: few
J: TRBJ2-1
D: -
DNA: TGTGCCAGCAGCCTGACTAGAGCAGTGCAGTTCTTC
CDR3: CASSLTRAVQFF

V: TRBV25-1
size: -
J: TRBJ2-7
D: -
DNA: TGTGCCAGCAGTGCTCAGTCCTCCTACGAGCAGTACTTC
CDR3: CASSAQSSYEQYF

V: TRBV9
size: few
J: TRBJ2-5
D: TRBD1
DNA: TGTGCCAGCAGCGTAACAGGGGCACAAGAGACCCAGTACTTC
CDR3: CASSVTGAQETQYF

V: TRBV4-3
size: few
J: TRBJ2-7
D: TRBD1
DNA: TGCGCCAGCAGCCAAGATGTACAGGGGGTCGAGCAGTACTTC
CDR3: CASSQDVQGVEQYF

V: TRBV7-9
size: -
J: TRBJ2-3
D: TRBD2
DNA: TGTGCCAGCATCAGAGGGAGGGGTAGGACAGATACGCAGTATTTT
CDR3: CASIRGRGRTDTQYF

V: TRBV14
size: -
J: TRBJ2-3
D: -
DNA: TGTGCCAGCAGCCACGCAGCTTGGGGCACAGATACGCAGTATTTT
CDR3: CASSHAAWGTDTQYF

V: TRBV27
size: -
J: TRBJ2-7
D: -
DNA: TGTGCCAGCAGTTTAAACCAGGGCAGCTTCGAGCAGTACTTC
CDR3: CASSLNQGSFEQYF

V: TRBV29-1
size: few
J: TRBJ1-2
D: -
DNA: TGCAGCGTTGGTTTGTTAGATCGGGCAGGCCTATATGGCTACACCTTC
CDR3: CSVGLLDRAGLYGYTF

V: TRBV29-1
size: few
J: TRBJ2-3
D: TRBD2
DNA: TGCAGCGTTGAAGATCCGGGACTAGCGGGCCCCACAGATACGCAGTATTTT
CDR3: CSVEDPGLAGPTDTQYF

V: TRBV29-1
size: few
J: TRBJ2-3
D: TRBD2
DNA: TGCAGCGTTGACCCGTCGGGGCTAGCGGGAGCTGGCGCAGATACGCAGTATTTT
CDR3: CSVDPSGLAGAGADTQYF

V: TRBV5-1
size: -
J: TRBJ2-7
D: TRBD1
DNA: TGCGCCAGCAGCTCACAGGGGTTTCGGAACGAGCAGTACTTC
CDR3: CASSSQGFRNEQYF

V: TRBV4-2
size: once
J: TRBJ2-1
D: TRBD2
DNA: TGTGCCAGCAGCCCCGGACTAGCGGGAGGATCGGGCTACAATGAGCAGTTCTTC
CDR3: CASSPGLAGGSGYNEQFF

V: TRBV20-1
size: -
J: TRBJ2-1
D: -
DNA: TGCAGTGCTAGCGGGGACGGGACCTACAATGAGCAGTTCTTC
CDR3: CSASGDGTYNEQFF

V: TRBV7-9
size: -
J: TRBJ2-5
D: -
DNA: TGTGCCAGCACCTTATCGCCGACAGACCAAGAGACCCAGTACTTC
CDR3: CASTLSPTDQETQYF

V: TRBV12-3/TRBV12-4
size: few
J: TRBJ2-1
D: TRBD2
DNA: TGTGCCAGCAGTGCCGGGACTAGCGGGATCAATGAGCAGTTCTTC
CDR3: CASSAGTSGINEQFF

V: TRBV27
size: few
J: TRBJ2-7
D: TRBD1
DNA: TGTGCCAGCAAAAAACAAAGACAGGGGTTATTTTTTTACGAGCAGTACTTC
CDR3: CASKKQRQGLFFYEQYF

V: TRBV6-2/TRBV6-3
size: -
J: TRBJ2-1
D: -
DNA: TGTGCCAGCAGCCGGGACGCGCCCTACAATGAGCAGTTCTTC
CDR3: CASSRDAPYNEQFF

V: TRBV5-1
size: -
J: TRBJ2-3
D: TRBD1
DNA: TGCGCCAGCAGCCATATGGACAGGGATACAGATACGCAGTATTTT
CDR3: CASSHMDRDTDTQYF

V: TRBV5-1
size: -
J: TRBJ2-7
D: TRBD2
DNA: TGCGCCAGCAGCTTGATGGAGGGACTAAAGAACGAGCAGTACTTC
CDR3: CASSLMEGLKNEQYF

V: TRBV10-3
size: once
J: TRBJ2-5
D: TRBD1
DNA: TGTGCCATCAGGGACAGGGGCGTCCAAGAGACCCAGTACTTC
CDR3: CAIRDRGVQETQYF

V: TRBV9
size: -
J: TRBJ2-7
D: TRBD1
DNA: TGTGCCAGTACGGAAAAGACAGGGGTCCCCTACGAGCAGTACTTC
CDR3: CASTEKTGVPYEQYF

V: TRBV29-1
size: once
J: TRBJ2-3
D: -
DNA: TGCAGCGTTGGTGGGACATTAACCACAGATACGCAGTATTTT
CDR3: CSVGGTLTTDTQYF

V: TRBV20-1
size: -
J: TRBJ1-6
D: -
DNA: TGCAGTGCAGTTGAAGGCTCCTATAATTCACCCCTCCACTTT
CDR3: CSAVEGSYNSPLHF

V: TRBV2
size: -
J: TRBJ2-3
D: -
DNA: TGTGCCAGCAGCGCAGGAAGAACTAGTGGAGATACGCAGTATTTT
CDR3: CASSAGRTSGDTQYF